The 2 T cell receptor beta chains below were found in one sample sequenced in a study of control samples from healthy donors and cancer patients. Only in-frame clones appear in the TCRdb table, and some are missing; sequencing was by immunoSEQ multiplex PCR. The sample holds roughly 450,000 clones, approximately 92% seen once. The sample consisted of PBMCs. All receptors come from a man in his forties with head and neck cancer.

V usage is TRBV28 and J usage is TRBJ1-6, with D possibly being TRBD1 (5 bases). Germline V lookup: CDR1 MDHEN, CDR2 SYDVKM. The V gene lost 5 bases and the J gene lost 10 bases, with 15 bases spanning the gap. There are 14 residues in the CDR3. The CDR3 here is CASSQTGEGSPLHF. The CDR3 DNA sequence: TGTGCCAGCAGTCAGACTGGTGAGGGGTCACCCCTCCACTTT.

This clone was counted once. The V gene is TRBV5-6, the J gene TRBJ1-3; weak D call: TRBD1 (6 bases). The germline V and J ends were trimmed by 2 bases and 0 bases, with 12 bases remaining between them. The V gene's germline CDR1 is SGHDT and CDR2 YYEEEE. The CDR3 runs to 16 residues. Here the CDR3 DNA reads TGTGCCAGCAGCTTAGGGAGGGGGTACTCTGGAAACACCATATATTTT. It translates to CASSLGRGYSGNTIYF.